This TCR beta chain was sequenced for a study of blood T cell repertoires in COVID-19. Study-wide context: Acute-phase and convalescent COVID-19 samples originated in the United States, Italy and Spain.

Profiling relied on immunoSEQ multiplex PCR, and the TCRdb table lists in-frame clones only, not all of them. The top ten hold approximately 2.7% of the sample, which has about 220,000 clones, about 87% seen once. Recruitment covered roughly 24 US areas and drew participants whose ages spanned roughly 18 to 100 years. The study counted Cohort 3 donors as recovered given two negative PCRs, clearance, or symptom resolution. The length of the CDR3 is 13 residues. Trimming at V came to 7 bases and at J to 6 bases, leaving 7 bases not matched to a gene. Source material: PBMCs or T cells enriched from blood (not recorded which). This receptor was taken from a woman in her 30s who had recovered from COVID-19. The V call is TRBV23-1, the J call TRBJ1-2; 8 nucleotides line up with TRBD1. TRBV23-1 is marked as an open reading frame, function uncertain. CDR3 sequence reads: CASTEGQVDGYTF. The DNA of the CDR3 is TGCGCCAGCACCGAGGGACAGGTGGATGGCTACACCTTC.